The 31 T cell receptor beta chains below were found in one sample sequenced in a study of regulatory T cells in long-lasting Graves disease. Time point here: newly diagnosed GD, antithyroid drugs for less than 3 months. RNA extracted from PBMCs served as the sequencing template. iRepertoire HTBI primers and Arm-PCR of CDR3 regions built TCR beta libraries. TCRdb analysed the multiplex PCR reads with MiXCR anew, one entry per CDR3 protein. The sample holds 520,000 or so distinct CDR3 sequences, about 12% seen once. The same specimen was also included in a second study, on T cells in Graves' hyperthyroidism and ophthalmopathy.

Sequencing used peripheral blood mononuclear cells (PBMCs), obtained at new diagnosis, from a patient treated with antithyroid drugs. The receptors originated from a woman aged 25-40 years with Graves disease.

This clonotype was observed many times. This chain joins TRBV18 and TRBJ1-2, with D unresolved. This CDR3 comprises 16 residues. V was trimmed by 1 base and J by 6 bases, leaving 18 bases between them. Germline CDR1 KGHSH, CDR2 LQKENI. This CDR3 is CASSPRSTSSSDGYTF. CDR3 DNA: TGTGCCAGCTCACCACGGTCCACGTCGTCGTCGGATGGCTACACCTTC. Using reference TRBV18 and TRBJ1-2 for the parts outside the CDR3, the full variable domain is NAGVMQNPRHLVRRRGQEARLRCSPMKGHSHVYWYRQLPEEGLKFMVYLQKENIIDESGMPKERFSAEFPKEGPSILRIQQVVRGDSAAYFCASSPRSTSSSDGYTFGSGTRLTVV.

This clonotype was detected ten times or more. The chain is built from TRBV2 and TRBJ2-7; tentatively, D is TRBD2 (6 bases). From germline, CDR1 is SNHLY and CDR2 FYNNEI. This CDR3 comprises 14 residues. The V end was cut by 8 bases, the J end by 0 bases, with 14 bases between. The CDR3 DNA is TGTGCCAGCTTTGCGGGGATCTACTCCTACGAGCAGTACTTC. Translating gives CASFAGIYSYEQYF.

The chain joins TRBV25-1 to TRBJ2-3; D is ambiguous. The V and J ends lost 1 base and 14 bases respectively, with 13 bases between them. This CDR3 has 12 amino acids. From germline, CDR1 is MGHDK and CDR2 SYGVNS. The CDR3 coding sequence is TGTGCCAGCAGTGAATTGGCCGGCCCCCCGTATTTT. Translation: CASSELAGPPYF.

The table lists this clonotype with many counts. The rearrangement joins TRBV6-1 to TRBJ1-1; a weak D match, TRBD1 (5 bases). The V and J ends lost 7 bases and 4 bases respectively, with 16 bases between them. Germline V gene lookup returns CDR1 MNHNS and CDR2 SASEGT. This CDR3 is built from 14 residues. The chain's CDR3 is CASIRRGEITEAFF. CDR3 in DNA: TGTGCCAGCATCAGACGAGGGGAAATCACTGAAGCTTTCTTT.

This clonotype was found many times. The rearrangement links TRBV7-2 to TRBJ2-7; 9 bases fit TRBD1. CDR3 length: 14 amino acids. From germline, CDR1 is SGHTA and CDR2 FQGNSA. Trimming took 5 bases from V and 3 from J; bases not matched to a gene: 5. Here the CDR3 DNA reads TGTGCCAGCAGCCCGCGGGACAGGGACTACGAGCAGTACTTC. This sequence encodes CASSPRDRDYEQYF.

The chain is built from TRBV30 and TRBJ2-7; D is ambiguous. V shed 6 bases and J shed 3 bases, with 15 bases lying between them. The CDR3 length is 13 residues. Per the germline V gene, CDR1 is GTSNPN and CDR2 is SVGIG (reference sequence). CDR3 region: CACAWGRYYEQYF. The CDR3 DNA reads as TGTGCCTGCGCCTGGGGTCGATACTACGAGCAGTACTTC.

This clonotype showed up many times. The chain employs TRBV7-3 and TRBJ2-1; D may be TRBD2 (6 bases). The CDR3 spans 17 residues. Trimming removed 2 bases from V and 8 bases from J, with 22 bases in between. Germline V gene data show CDR1 as SGHTA and CDR2 as FQGTGA. CDR3 protein: CASSLLGRLALVDEQFF. In nucleotides, the CDR3 is TGTGCCAGCAGCTTACTGGGCAGGCTAGCGCTTGTCGATGAGCAGTTCTTC.

This clonotype was counted at least ten times. The V gene is TRBV4-2, the J gene TRBJ2-7, with a possible D match to TRBD1 (6 bases). The CDR3 consists of 18 residues. Trimming took 1 base from V and 3 from J, leaving 22 bases between them. The germline gives CDR1 LGHNA, CDR2 YNFKEQ. CDR3 residues: CASSQVEGRQAAFYEQYF. Written as DNA, the CDR3 is TGTGCCAGCAGCCAAGTTGAAGGGAGACAGGCGGCTTTCTACGAGCAGTACTTC.

The table lists this clonotype with many counts. The gene calls are TRBV19 and TRBJ2-3; TRBD2 agrees at 11 bases. CDR3 length: 16 residues. CDR1 is LNHDA and CDR2 is SQIVND in the germline V gene (reference sequence). J was trimmed by 2 bases and V by 3 bases; bases with no gene match: 4. In nucleotides, the CDR3 is TGTGCCAGTAGTATGGAACTAGCGGGAGCCACAGATACGCAGTATTTT. Translating gives CASSMELAGATDTQYF.

The gene calls are TRBV12-3 or TRBV12-4 and TRBJ2-7, with D unresolved. This CDR3 has 14 residues. The V gene lost 6 bases and the J gene lost 0 bases, with 12 bases spanning the gap. The CDR3 DNA follows: TGTGCCAGCAGCCCTGACTGGCTCTCCTACGAGCAGTACTTC. Residues: CASSPDWLSYEQYF.

This clonotype occurred many times. V usage is TRBV6-5 and J usage is TRBJ2-7; 7 bases agree with TRBD2. V was pared by 2 bases and J by 2 bases, with 12 bases of the junction left unmatched. Germline CDR1 reads MNHEY; CDR2 reads SVGAGI. This CDR3 contains 17 residues. The CDR3 region is CASSYRRSLAKTYEQYF. CDR3 nucleotide sequence: TGTGCCAGCAGTTACCGGAGGTCACTAGCGAAAACCTACGAGCAGTACTTC.

In its sample, this clonotype was seen many times. The V gene is TRBV5-1, the J gene TRBJ2-7; tentatively, D is TRBD1 or TRBD2 (5 bases each). Germline CDR1 SGHRS, CDR2 YFSETQ. V shed 3 bases and J shed 1 base, with 11 bases lying between them. The CDR3 is 14 amino acids. The DNA of the CDR3 is TGCGCCAGCAGCTCAGGGACCGTATCCTACGAGCAGTACTTC. Its translation is CASSSGTVSYEQYF. The full variable domain, its missing parts supplied by reference TRBV5-1 and TRBJ2-7, is KAGVTQTPRYLIKTRGQQVTLSCSPISGHRSVSWYQQTPGQGLQFLFEYFSETQRNKGNFPGRFSGRQFSNSRSEMNVSTLELGDSALYLCASSSGTVSYEQYFGPGTRLTVT.

This clonotype showed up just a few times. The rearrangement uses TRBV3-1 and TRBJ2-6, with unresolved D. The V and J ends lost 7 bases and 1 base respectively, with 5 bases between them. The CDR3 contains 13 residues. Germline V gene data show CDR1 as LGHDT and CDR2 as YNNKEL (reference sequence). In DNA, the CDR3 is TGTGCCAGCACACTATCTGGGGCCAACGTCCTGACTTTC. This sequence encodes CASTLSGANVLTF.

The chain couples TRBV7-9 to TRBJ2-2; 10 bases are shared with TRBD2. CDR1 SEHNR and CDR2 FQNEAQ come from the germline V gene (reference sequence). After removal of 3 bases from V and 7 bases from J, the junction contained 8 bases not matched to a gene. The CDR3 extends over 16 amino acids. The CDR3 loop is CASSFGLAGVGGELFF. The DNA of the CDR3 is TGTGCCAGCAGCTTTGGTCTAGCGGGAGTAGGCGGGGAGCTGTTTTTT.

This clonotype was observed many times. The V and J genes are TRBV28 and TRBJ2-7; 8 positions agree with TRBD2. CDR1 and CDR2 (germline): MDHEN, SYDVKM. The CDR3 totals 15 residues. V lost 8 bases to trimming and J lost 10 bases; unmatched junction nucleotides: 19. The CDR3 nucleotides are TGTGCCAGCGGGGGCCCCCGAGCGGGAGTTAGGGGACAGTACTTC. Translated: CASGGPRAGVRGQYF.

This clonotype was counted between two and nine times. The chain joins TRBV19 to TRBJ1-1; D may be TRBD1 (5 bases). V was clipped by 7 bases and J by 1 base, with 16 bases between them. Looked up from germline, CDR1 is LNHDA and CDR2 is SQIVND (reference sequence). This CDR3 spans 15 amino acids. CDR3 residues: CASTPREGRNTEAFF. CDR3 nucleotides: TGTGCCAGTACCCCCAGGGAGGGACGGAACACTGAAGCTTTCTTT.

V gene TRBV6-5 combines with J gene TRBJ2-3; D possibly corresponds to TRBD1 (6 bases). Deletions cut 3 bases from V and 7 bases from J, with 11 bases between. Germline-derived CDR1 and CDR2 are MNHEY and SVGAGI. This CDR3 region has 13 residues. This chain's CDR3 is CASSYTGTHTQYF. CDR3 DNA: TGTGCCAGCAGTTATACAGGGACCCATACGCAGTATTTT.

The chain uses TRBV7-9 and TRBJ1-5; D unclear. The germline V and J ends were trimmed by 1 base and 0 bases, with 10 bases remaining between them. CDR1 is SEHNR, CDR2 FQNEAQ, per germline (reference sequence). This CDR3 has 16 residues. The DNA for the CDR3 is TGTGCCAGCAGCTTAGGTCCGCGGGGTAGCAATCAGCCCCAGCATTTT. Encoded protein: CASSLGPRGSNQPQHF.

A word on this clonotype: With only one base between it and a far larger clone, this is likely a read error. The J gene is TRBJ2-3, the V gene TRBV27; no firm D call. The DNA end is a closer match to TRBJ2-7, so the J assignment may be wrong. CDR3 length equals 14 residues. Germline V gives CDR1 MNHEY, CDR2 SMNVEV (reference sequence). The chain's CDR3 is CASRVFADSYEQYF. For the CDR3, the DNA is TGTGCCAGCAGGGTCTTTGCGGACTCCTACGAGCAGTACTTC.

V gene TRBV27 combines with J gene TRBJ2-7; TRBD1 might be the D (5 bases). The CDR3 loop spans 14 amino acids. Trimming cost V 5 bases and J 3 bases, with 14 bases left between them. Germline assignment: CDR1 MNHEY and CDR2 SMNVEV (reference sequence). The CDR3 coding sequence is TGTGCCAGCAGTCGTTCAGGGTCGCGCTACGAGCAGTACTTC. Its translation is CASSRSGSRYEQYF.

This rearrangement joins TRBV7-2 to TRBJ2-2; 10 bases align to TRBD1. This CDR3 comprises 22 residues. Germline assignment: CDR1 SGHTA and CDR2 FQGNSA. Germline trimming cut 3 bases from V and 5 bases from J; bases unmatched to any gene: 24. CDR3 nucleotides: TGTGCCAGCAGCTTTCCTCCGGGACAGGGGTTTTGGCGGGAGAGAAGGACCGGGGAGCTGTTTTTT. Encoded protein: CASSFPPGQGFWRERRTGELFF.

This clonotype was seen at least ten times. V is TRBV29-1 and J is TRBJ2-2; D is unresolved. The CDR3 is made up of 12 amino acids. V shed 4 bases and J shed 7 bases, with 10 bases lying between them. The germline V gene has CDR1 SQVTM and CDR2 ANQGSEA. The DNA for the CDR3 is TGCAGCGTTGGAGGAGCTAGCGGGGAGCTGTTTTTT. It translates to CSVGGASGELFF.

This clonotype was observed a handful of times. The rearrangement joins TRBV19 to TRBJ1-1; D ambiguous. V lost 10 bases and J 3 bases, leaving 9 bases between the germline ends. There are 11 residues in the CDR3. Germline V gene sequence: CDR1 LNHDA, CDR2 SQIVND (reference sequence). CDR3 amino acids: CATYKDTEAFF. The CDR3 region has the DNA TGTGCCACCTACAAGGACACTGAAGCTTTCTTT. The full variable domain, with the rest looked up from reference TRBV19 and TRBJ1-1, is DGGITQSPKYLFRKEGQNVTLSCEQNLNHDAMYWYRQDPGQGLRLIYYSQIVNDFQKGDIAEGYSVSREKKESFPLTVTSAQKNPTAFYLCATYKDTEAFFGQGTRLTVV.

V is TRBV15 and J is TRBJ2-3; 9 bases agree with TRBD1. Per the germline V gene, CDR1 is LNHNV and CDR2 is YYDKDF (reference sequence). The CDR3 length is 16 residues. Trimming cost V 0 bases and J 2 bases; bases outside gene matches: 3. CDR3 in DNA: TGTGCCACCAGCAGAGATAGGGACAGGGCCACAGATACGCAGTATTTT. Residues: CATSRDRDRATDTQYF. Using reference TRBV15 and TRBJ2-3 for the parts outside the CDR3, the full variable domain is DAMVIQNPRYQVTQFGKPVTLSCSQTLNHNVMYWYQQKSSQAPKLLFHYYDKDFNNEADTPDNFQSRRPNTSFCFLDIRSPGLGDTAMYLCATSRDRDRATDTQYFGPGTRLTVL.

This clonotype was recorded many times. The rearrangement links TRBV28 to TRBJ2-7; 10 bases map to TRBD1. This CDR3 has 15 residues. The germline gives CDR1 MDHEN, CDR2 SYDVKM. V was clipped by 5 bases and J by 5 bases; unmatched bases: 9. The chain's CDR3 is CASSPPGQGLNEQYF. The CDR3 coding sequence is TGTGCCAGCAGTCCCCCGGGACAGGGGTTGAACGAGCAGTACTTC.

This clonotype showed up many times. The gene calls are TRBV11-2 and TRBJ2-7; D possibly corresponds to TRBD2 (6 bases). The CDR3 has 15 residues. Germline V gives CDR1 SGHAT, CDR2 FQNNGV. The V and J ends lost 4 bases and 0 bases respectively, with 13 bases between them. The CDR3 bases are TGTGCCAGCAGCTGGATCGGGGGATCCTCCTACGAGCAGTACTTC. It yields the protein CASSWIGGSSYEQYF.

This clonotype was seen ten or more times. The chain employs TRBV28 and TRBJ2-6; D uncertain. Germline V lookup: CDR1 MDHEN, CDR2 SYDVKM. The CDR3 length is 14 residues. V was clipped by 5 bases and J by 0 bases, with 5 bases between them. DNA for the CDR3: TGTGCCAGCAGTACCAGCTCTGGGGCCAACGTCCTGACTTTC. Protein sequence: CASSTSSGANVLTF.

Many counts were recorded for this clonotype. The J gene is TRBJ2-2, the V gene TRBV6-1; 11 positions agree with TRBD2. V dropped 6 bases and J dropped 3; count of bases not matched to a gene: 3. The germline V gene encodes CDR1 MNHNS and CDR2 SASEGT. The CDR3 runs 15 residues. The CDR3 is CASSQGLADTGELFF. CDR3 nucleotides: TGTGCCAGCAGCCAGGGACTAGCGGACACCGGGGAGCTGTTTTTT.

This clonotype was observed a handful of times. This rearrangement joins TRBV4-1 to TRBJ1-3; D is perhaps TRBD1 (6 bases). V gave up 1 base and J gave up 4 bases, with 14 bases separating them. The CDR3 length is 16 residues. CDR1 is MGHRA, CDR2 YSYEKL, per germline. Here the CDR3 DNA reads TGCGCCAGCAGCCAAGGACCGGGGGCTGACGGAAACACCATATATTTT. It codes for CASSQGPGADGNTIYF.

Only a few counts were recorded for this clonotype. The rearrangement links TRBV5-1 to TRBJ1-6; 8 nucleotides align to TRBD1. Trimming took 3 bases from V and 9 from J; bases not matched to a gene: 8. The CDR3 runs 15 residues. Germline loops: CDR1 SGHRS, CDR2 YFSETQ. CDR3 bases: TGCGCCAGCAGCTGGTCGACAGGGGTTCCTTCACCCCTCCACTTT. Protein: CASSWSTGVPSPLHF. Full variable domain (rest looked up from reference TRBV5-1 and TRBJ1-6): KAGVTQTPRYLIKTRGQQVTLSCSPISGHRSVSWYQQTPGQGLQFLFEYFSETQRNKGNFPGRFSGRQFSNSRSEMNVSTLELGDSALYLCASSWSTGVPSPLHFGNGTRLTVT.

This clonotype was found many times. V is TRBV19 and J is TRBJ2-2; perhaps TRBD1 as D (6 bases). The germline V gene encodes CDR1 LNHDA and CDR2 SQIVND (reference sequence). V lost 2 bases and J lost 0, with 16 bases in between. The CDR3 is 18 amino acids. The CDR3: CASSIYPIGGANTGELFF. The CDR3 DNA sequence: TGTGCCAGTAGTATATACCCCATTGGGGGCGCGAACACCGGGGAGCTGTTTTTT.